A single sample gave rise to the 2 T cell receptor beta chains below, sequenced in a study of blood T cell repertoires in COVID-19. Generated by immunoSEQ multiplex PCR, the TCRdb table keeps only in-frame clones and is missing some. The profile shows 120,000 to 150,000 clones, 88% of them singletons. Sequences were obtained from PBMCs or T cells enriched from blood (not recorded which). The receptors here all came from a woman in her thirties with acute COVID-19.

In DNA, the CDR3 is TGTGCCAGCAGCTTAGAGCGGACTAATCGCGAGCAGTACTTC. Its translation: CASSLERTNREQYF. V and J are TRBV7-2 and TRBJ2-7; D possibly corresponds to TRBD2 (6 bases). CDR3 length: 14 amino acids. V dropped 1 base and J dropped 6 bases, with 13 bases sitting between them. Per germline, CDR1 SGHTA and CDR2 FQGNSA.

This chain joins TRBV6-5 and TRBJ1-5; 7 bases align to TRBD1. CDR1 and CDR2 (germline): MNHEY, SVGAGI. After removal of 6 bases from V and 6 bases from J, the junction contained 5 bases not matched to a gene. The CDR3 sequence is 13 residues long. In DNA, the CDR3 is TGTGCCAGCAGCCGACAGGGCCGTCAGCCCCAGCATTTT. Translation gives CASSRQGRQPQHF.